Presented here are 21 T cell receptor beta chains from one specimen sequenced in a study of T cells after yellow fever vaccination (dated by TCRdb to about 2019). The protocol used for the library was 5' RACE. Sequencing relied on an Illumina HiSeq 2500. TCRdb cleaned the public reads at Q25 with fastp, built clones with MiXCR and kept in-frame beta chains. Each entry merges the rows of one CDR3 protein and shows their most common DNA and genes. The sample table contains 600,000 to 750,000 distinct CDR3 sequences; only one count was recorded for approximately 13% of them. Under 15% of the sample is held by the ten biggest clonotypes. Taken with the paper, the label for treatment or condition translates to: live attenuated yellow fever vaccine strain. Sequenced material: PBMCs, taken on the day of the yellow fever booster vaccination. These receptors all stem from a man aged 25-45 years who received the YFV17D yellow fever vaccine.

The V gene is TRBV4-1, the J gene TRBJ2-3; the match to TRBD2 covers 10 bases. The CDR3 runs to 17 residues. Germline-derived CDR1 and CDR2 are MGHRA and YSYEKL. V lost 1 base and J lost 10; bases outside the gene matches: 14. CDR3 region: CASSQGSGLAALSSQYF. Written as DNA, the CDR3 is TGCGCCAGCAGCCAAGGATCTGGACTAGCGGCCTTGTCGTCGCAGTATTTT.

This clonotype was seen at least ten times. The V gene is TRBV7-2, the J gene TRBJ1-1; D is undetermined. Trimming shortened V by 6 bases and J by 2 bases, and 4 bases separated the two germline ends. Germline CDR1 is SGHTA and CDR2 is FQGNSA. This CDR3 is 11 amino acids long. CDR3 coding DNA: TGTGCCAGCAGTACAAACACTGAAGCTTTCTTT. This encodes CASSTNTEAFF. Combining the CDR3 with reference TRBV7-2 and TRBJ1-1 gives the whole variable domain GAGVSQSPSNKVTEKGKDVELRCDPISGHTALYWYRQSLGQGLEFLIYFQGNSAPDKSGLPSDRFSAERTGGSVSTLTIQRTQQEDSAVYLCASSTNTEAFFGQGTRLTVV.

This chain uses TRBV18 with TRBJ2-4, with TRBD1 as a possible D gene (5 bases). Per the germline V gene, CDR1 is KGHSH and CDR2 is LQKENI. CDR3 length equals 14 residues. Trimming left V 3 bases short and J 6 bases short, with 12 bases between. Here the CDR3 reads CASSPLGAGNIQYF. The DNA of the CDR3 is TGTGCCAGCTCACCTCTTGGGGCCGGAAACATTCAGTACTTC.

This clonotype was picked up a small number of times. The J gene is TRBJ2-3, the V gene TRBV7-9; D remains unclear. V dropped 5 bases and J dropped 1 base, with 13 bases sitting between them. Germline V gene data show CDR1 as SEHNR and CDR2 as FQNEAQ (reference sequence). There are 15 residues in the CDR3. The CDR3 nucleotides are TGTGCCAGCAGCCATAGAGGCCCCGGCACAGATACGCAGTATTTT. Encoded protein: CASSHRGPGTDTQYF.

The chain is built from TRBV6-1 and TRBJ1-2; 7 bases fit TRBD1. Germline lookup yields CDR1 MNHNS and CDR2 SASEGT. This CDR3 is 14 amino acids long. V was pared by 2 bases and J by 4 bases, with 4 bases of the junction left unmatched. CDR3 nucleotide sequence: TGTGCCAGCAGTGAATCCGGGACAGCCTATGGCTACACCTTC. Amino acids: CASSESGTAYGYTF.

This clonotype has only a few counts. The chain has TRBV10-3 and TRBJ1-6; 9 positions match TRBD1. Germline V gene sequence: CDR1 ENHRY, CDR2 SYGVKD. There are 14 residues in the CDR3. The J segment lost 8 bases and the V segment lost 4 bases, leaving 3 bases of the junction unmatched. CDR3 residues: CAISARDRDSPLHF. CDR3 nucleotide sequence: TGTGCCATCAGTGCCCGGGACAGGGATTCACCCCTCCACTTT.

This clonotype was picked up many times. CDR3 residues: CSARGAVGFPYF. The CDR3 DNA reads as TGCAGTGCTAGAGGCGCCGTCGGGTTTCCGTACTTC. The rearrangement uses TRBV20-1 and TRBJ2-7, with D uncertain. The CDR3 is made up of 12 amino acids. Between the trimmed V and J ends, which lost 1 base and 12 bases, there was a span of 16 bases. Germline lookup yields CDR1 DFQATT and CDR2 SNEGSKA (reference sequence).

The V gene is TRBV4-3, the J gene TRBJ2-1; 11 bases match TRBD2. CDR3 length equals 17 residues. Germline V gene sequence: CDR1 LGHNA, CDR2 YSLEER. The V gene end was trimmed by 2 bases and the J gene end by 8 bases; junction bases not matched to a gene: 11. CDR3: CASSQSSGRSQQYEQFF. Written as DNA, the CDR3 is TGCGCCAGCAGCCAATCTAGCGGGAGGTCGCAGCAATATGAGCAGTTCTTC.

This clonotype has at least ten counts. One end of the junction varies from germline; a read error may be responsible. V usage is TRBV6-2 or TRBV6-3 and J usage is TRBJ1-5, with 8 bases aligning to TRBD1. The CDR3 extends over 16 amino acids. From germline, CDR1 is MNHEY and CDR2 SVGEGT. CDR3 DNA: TGTGCCAGCACTCCAGGGGGCCTTGGACCCAATCTGCCCCAGCATTTT. Translation gives CASTPGGLGPNLPQHF.

At least ten counts were recorded for this clonotype. V is TRBV20-1 and J is TRBJ1-2; no firm D call. V shed 5 bases and J shed 0 bases, with 7 bases lying between them. There are 12 residues in the CDR3. Germline loops: CDR1 DFQATT, CDR2 SNEGSKA (reference sequence). The CDR3, as DNA: TGCAGTGCTTTTAGCTCTAACTATGGCTACACCTTC. This translates into CSAFSSNYGYTF.

This clonotype was counted only a few times. The rearrangement links TRBV21-1 to TRBJ1-1; the table gives TRBD1 as D, unverified against the DNA. TRBV21-1 is a pseudogene. The CDR3 extends over 14 amino acids. The CDR3, as DNA: TGTGCCAGCAGCACGCCTGAGGGGGCGACTGAAGCTTTCTTT. It yields the protein CASSTPEGATEAFF.

DNA for the CDR3: TGTGCCAGTAGCAGCCGCCGGACGGACGTTAATGAAAAACTGTTTTTT. Translated: CASSSRRTDVNEKLFF. The chain joins TRBV19 to TRBJ1-4, with D unresolved. V was trimmed by 6 bases and J by 4 bases, leaving 18 bases between them. Germline loops: CDR1 LNHDA, CDR2 SQIVND (reference sequence). CDR3 length equals 16 residues.

In DNA form, the CDR3 reads TGCGCCAGCAAGGTGGTTCCAAAAAACTACGAGCAGTACTTC. Translated, it gives CASKVVPKNYEQYF. The chain has TRBV5-1 and TRBJ2-7; D unresolved. This CDR3 comprises 14 residues. In germline, CDR1 is SGHRS, CDR2 YFSETQ. The ends were cut back, 6 bases at V and 3 bases at J, with 16 bases in the middle.

This clonotype was observed a few times. The chain combines TRBV4-3 with TRBJ2-7; TRBD2 might be the D (5 bases). CDR1 is LGHNA and CDR2 is YSLEER in the germline V gene. This CDR3 contains 15 residues. V lost 2 bases and J 0 bases, leaving 11 bases between the germline ends. CDR3 bases: TGCGCCAGCAGCCAAACCGCGGGTTCCTCCTACGAGCAGTACTTC. It yields the protein CASSQTAGSSYEQYF.

About this clonotype itself: An end of the junction does not agree with germline; a read error may underlie this. The chain carries TRBV30 and TRBJ1-5, with no clear D. The CDR3 covers 16 residues. Germline-derived CDR1 and CDR2 are GTSNPN and SVGIG (reference sequence). The CDR3 protein is CAWSGPAQRLNEPQHF. The CDR3, as DNA: TGTGCCTGGAGTGGCCCGGCCCAACGACTCAATGAGCCCCAGCATTTT.

The chain links TRBV24-1 to TRBJ2-2; TRBD1 agrees at 7 bases. CDR3 length: 13 residues. From germline, CDR1 is KGHDR and CDR2 SFDVKD. The V segment lost 4 bases and the J segment 7 bases; nucleotides outside the gene matches: 2. CDR3 bases: TGTGCCACCAGTGACCAGGGGGTCGGGGAGCTGTTTTTT. Its protein product is CATSDQGVGELFF.

This clonotype was counted between two and nine times. V gene TRBV19 combines with J gene TRBJ2-1; no definite D call. The CDR3 spans 10 residues. V lost 7 bases and J lost 7, with 5 bases in between. CDR1 LNHDA and CDR2 SQIVND come from the germline V gene (reference sequence). Written as DNA, the CDR3 is TGTGCCAGTACTCGGAATGAGCAGTTCTTC. Translated, it gives CASTRNEQFF. The whole variable domain, filled in from reference TRBV19 and TRBJ2-1, reads DGGITQSPKYLFRKEGQNVTLSCEQNLNHDAMYWYRQDPGQGLRLIYYSQIVNDFQKGDIAEGYSVSREKKESFPLTVTSAQKNPTAFYLCASTRNEQFFGPGTRLTVL.

The V call is TRBV20-1, the J call TRBJ2-1, with 10 bases fitting TRBD2. This CDR3 comprises 16 residues. Germline CDR1 and CDR2: DFQATT and SNEGSKA (reference sequence). J lost 4 bases, V lost 4 bases, and 10 bases had no gene match. DNA for the CDR3: TGCAGTGCTAATGCTCCCGGACTAGCGGTGTACAATGAGCAGTTCTTC. Translated, it gives CSANAPGLAVYNEQFF.

This clonotype was recorded many times. The chain joins TRBV4-3 to TRBJ2-7; D unresolved. This CDR3 region has 13 residues. Looked up from germline, CDR1 is LGHNA and CDR2 is YSLEER. The V end was cut by 1 base, the J end by 4 bases, with 8 bases between. In nucleotides, the CDR3 is TGCGCCAGCAGCCAAGGCTTCGGTTACGAGCAGTACTTC. This gives the protein CASSQGFGYEQYF.

V usage is TRBV13 and J usage is TRBJ2-4, with D tentatively TRBD2 (5 bases). V was shortened by 5 bases and J by 4 bases, with 12 bases between the two germline ends. The CDR3 sequence is 14 residues long. CDR1 is PRHDT, CDR2 FYEKMQ, per germline (reference sequence). This CDR3 reads CASSPNRGKNIQYF. In nucleotides, the CDR3 is TGTGCCAGCAGCCCGAACCGGGGTAAAAACATTCAGTACTTC. Using reference TRBV13 and TRBJ2-4 for the parts outside the CDR3, the full variable domain is AAGVIQSPRHLIKEKRETATLKCYPIPRHDTVYWYQQGPGQDPQFLISFYEKMQSDKGSIPDRFSAQQFSDYHSELNMSSLELGDSALYFCASSPNRGKNIQYFGAGTRLSVL.

The rearrangement joins TRBV12-3 or TRBV12-4 to TRBJ1-6, with a weak D call TRBD1 (5 bases). Trimming shortened V by 7 bases and J by 3 bases, and 13 bases separated the two germline ends. The CDR3 spans 15 residues. CDR3 DNA: TGTGCCAGCAAACGGACGGACATCTATAATTCACCCCTCCACTTT. Protein product: CASKRTDIYNSPLHF.